The 6 T cell receptor beta chains below come from one sample, sequenced in a study of blood T cell repertoires in COVID-19. Here immunoSEQ multiplex PCR was the method, and the copy in TCRdb shows in-frame clones only, minus some. The table records more than 55,000 clones, 75% to 95% of them present only once. Sequencing was carried out using peripheral blood. Receptors originate from a man older than 75 with acute or convalescent COVID-19.

As regards this clone: In the same sample, other DNA sequences code for this CDR3. This chain connects TRBV12-3 or TRBV12-4 to TRBJ2-7, with D maybe TRBD1 (6 bases). The CDR3 covers 12 residues. V lost 6 bases and J lost 6, with 12 bases in between. CDR3 protein: CASSPGAGEQYF. CDR3 DNA sequence: TGTGCCAGCAGCCCAGGGGCGGGCGAGCAGTACTTC.

The V and J genes are TRBV29-1 and TRBJ2-7, with 7 bases matching TRBD2. The CDR3 sequence is 13 residues long. V lost 6 bases, J lost 5 bases, and 10 bases stayed unmatched. From germline, CDR1 is SQVTM and CDR2 ANQGSEA. Written as DNA, the CDR3 is TGCAGCGTAGAACTAGCGCGCGTTAACGAGCAGTACTTC. This sequence encodes CSVELARVNEQYF.

The chain recombines TRBV5-6 with TRBJ2-5, with D tentatively TRBD2 (6 bases). Germline CDR1 and CDR2: SGHDT and YYEEEE. The CDR3 extends over 15 amino acids. Trimming left V 4 bases short and J 3 bases short, with 16 bases between. CDR3 amino acids: CASSEAFGGKETQYF. The CDR3 DNA sequence: TGTGCCAGCAGCGAGGCATTCGGGGGAAAAGAGACCCAGTACTTC. Full variable domain (rest looked up from reference TRBV5-6 and TRBJ2-5): DAGVTQSPTHLIKTRGQQVTLRCSPKSGHDTVSWYQQALGQGPQFIFQYYEEEERQRGNFPDRFSGHQFPNYSSELNVNALLLGDSALYLCASSEAFGGKETQYFGPGTRLLVL.

The rearrangement links TRBV18 to TRBJ2-5, with D maybe TRBD1 (6 bases). The germline CDR1 and CDR2 sequences are KGHSH and LQKENI. V lost 5 bases to trimming and J lost 2 bases, with 18 bases between them. This CDR3 is built from 16 residues. CDR3 in amino acids: CASSTRTANHQETQYF. DNA for the CDR3: TGTGCCAGCTCAACAAGGACAGCGAATCATCAAGAGACCCAGTACTTC.

This clone showed up just a few times. The chain uses TRBV5-6 and TRBJ1-1; D unclear. Germline CDR1 and CDR2: SGHDT and YYEEEE. The germline V and J ends were trimmed by 0 bases and 0 bases, with 9 bases remaining between them. The CDR3 consists of 15 residues. The chain's CDR3 is CASSLVGELNTEAFF. CDR3 nucleotide sequence: TGTGCCAGCAGCTTGGTTGGAGAGTTGAACACTGAAGCTTTCTTT.

The gene calls are TRBV7-2 and TRBJ2-1; 7 bases align to TRBD1. The V segment lost 5 bases and the J segment 0 bases; nucleotides outside the gene matches: 4. CDR3 length equals 15 residues. CDR1 and CDR2 from the germline V gene are SGHTA and FQGNSA. The CDR3 protein is CASSINRGSYNEQFF. CDR3 DNA: TGTGCCAGCAGCATAAACAGGGGCTCCTACAATGAGCAGTTCTTC.